The source of this T cell receptor (beta chain) is a study of CD8+ T cells in alopecia areata. The overall study: Treated patients were given oral tofacitinib, which was dosed at 5 to 10 mg twice daily. General study findings and limits: Because of a solitary nonresponder, the connection of baseline CD8+ expansion to response stays uncertain. Scalp lesions, especially in alopecia totalis/universalis, had higher clonality than normal scalp.

In its sample, this clone was seen once. What it binds is unknown. Other nucleotide sequences in the sample specify the same CDR3. The CDR3 length is 13 residues. Germline V gives CDR1 SGHTA, CDR2 FQGNSA. V lost 0 bases and J lost 4; bases outside the gene matches: 0. cDNA reverse transcribed from extracted RNA served as the sequencing template. Method: immunoSEQ multiplex PCR; TCRdb's copy keeps in-frame clones and lacks some. The sample holds fewer than 250,000 clones, 43% seen once. Described treatment: oral pan-JAK inhibitor, 5-10 mg twice daily. Obtained from alopecia areata patients were lesional scalp punch biopsies along with peripheral blood.

The chain employs TRBV7-2 and TRBJ2-7, with TRBD2 matching 7 bases. Sequences were derived from CD4+ T cells sorted from blood, sampled at approximately week 36, from a patient treated with tofacitinib. The receptor's source is a human donor with alopecia areata. The CDR3 here is CASSLARGYEQYF. The CDR3 DNA reads TGTGCCAGCAGCTTAGCGCGGGGGTACGAGCAGTACTTC.